The 18 T cell receptor beta chains below come from one sample, sequenced in a study of CD8+ T cells in alopecia areata. The sequencing template was cDNA reverse transcribed from extracted RNA. Method: immunoSEQ multiplex PCR; TCRdb's copy keeps in-frame clones and lacks some. Among 100,000 to 150,000 clones listed, less than 50% were seen once. The sample consisted of NKG2D-low CD8+ T cells sorted from blood. Receptors originate from a human donor with alopecia areata.

V usage is TRBV6-5 and J usage is TRBJ2-5; 9 positions match TRBD1. The CDR3 is 15 amino acids. In germline, CDR1 is MNHEY, CDR2 SVGAGI. The V segment lost 5 bases and the J segment 4 bases; nucleotides outside the gene matches: 8. CDR3 sequence: CASSADRGFLETQYF. The CDR3 DNA reads as TGTGCCAGCAGTGCGGACAGGGGTTTCTTAGAGACCCAGTACTTC.

The CDR3 sequence: CAWDGDSGANEQFF. As DNA, the CDR3 is TGTGCCTGGGATGGGGACTCCGGAGCCAATGAGCAGTTCTTC. The chain is built from TRBV30 and TRBJ2-1, with TRBD2 as a possible D gene (6 bases). Trimming stripped 5 bases from V and 6 bases from J, with 17 bases between. The CDR3 loop spans 14 amino acids. The germline CDR1 and CDR2 sequences are GTSNPN and SVGIG (reference sequence).

This clone is medium-sized. This chain connects TRBV28 to TRBJ2-7; 13 bases fit TRBD2. J gave up 2 bases and V 5 bases, and 9 bases lay outside the gene matches. This CDR3 spans 17 amino acids. Germline CDR1 is MDHEN and CDR2 is SYDVKM. Here the CDR3 reads CASSLPGTSGMTYEQYF. CDR3 coding DNA: TGTGCCAGCAGTCTGCCGGGGACTAGCGGGATGACCTACGAGCAGTACTTC.

This clone showed up just a few times. CDR3 nucleotide sequence: TGCGCCAGCAGCTTGGAGGGCGGTAGCAATCAGCCCCAGCATTTT. Amino acid sequence: CASSLEGGSNQPQHF. V is TRBV5-1 and J is TRBJ1-5; D remains unclear. The ends were cut back, 0 bases at V and 0 bases at J, with 7 bases in the middle. The CDR3 spans 15 residues. Germline CDR1 SGHRS, CDR2 YFSETQ.

Notes on this clone: One end of the junction is discordant with germline, which a read error may explain. The chain carries TRBV28 and TRBJ2-1; TRBD1 agrees at 7 bases. Germline CDR1 MDHEN, CDR2 SYDVKM. This CDR3 is 18 amino acids long. DNA of the CDR3: TGTGCCAGCAGCCGTACCTACGTACAGGGGTACTCCGACAATGAGCAGTTCTTC. Protein sequence: CASSRTYVQGYSDNEQFF.

The chain links TRBV28 to TRBJ2-1, with 7 nucleotides matching TRBD1. The CDR3 is made up of 15 amino acids. Germline trimming cut 2 bases from V and 0 bases from J; bases unmatched to any gene: 1. From germline, CDR1 is MDHEN and CDR2 SYDVKM. The CDR3 is CASSLDRDSYNEQFF. As DNA, the CDR3 is TGTGCCAGCAGTTTAGACAGGGACTCCTACAATGAGCAGTTCTTC.

The chain carries TRBV27 and TRBJ2-1, with 9 positions matching TRBD1. The germline V gene encodes CDR1 MNHEY and CDR2 SMNVEV (reference sequence). V lost 2 bases, J lost 1 base, and 0 bases stayed unmatched. This CDR3 comprises 15 residues. As DNA, the CDR3 is TGTGCCAGCAGTTTAGGGACAGGGTCCTACAATGAGCAGTTCTTC. It translates to CASSLGTGSYNEQFF.

This clone occurred a few times. The CDR3 DNA sequence: TGTGCCTGGAGTGTTGGGGCGACCCAGTACTTC. Translated, it gives CAWSVGATQYF. The V call is TRBV30, the J call TRBJ2-5, with a tentative D call TRBD1 (5 bases). The V gene lost 0 bases and the J gene lost 7 bases, with 6 bases spanning the gap. The CDR3 loop spans 11 amino acids. CDR1 and CDR2 from the germline V gene are GTSNPN and SVGIG (reference sequence).

The rearrangement joins TRBV13 to TRBJ1-1; unclear D gene. The CDR3 contains 16 residues. With 0 bases removed from V and 2 bases from J, the gap between germline ends came to 13 bases. Germline assignment: CDR1 PRHDT and CDR2 FYEKMQ (reference sequence). Here the CDR3 DNA reads TGTGCCAGCAGCTTAGGTTACGGCCAGATAAACACTGAAGCTTTCTTT. It translates to CASSLGYGQINTEAFF.

The chain uses TRBV29-1 and TRBJ2-5; TRBD1 matches 7 bases. TRBJ2-7 explains the end of the DNA better; the J call may be wrong. The CDR3 spans 13 residues. Germline CDR1 reads SQVTM; CDR2 reads ANQGSEA. This CDR3 reads CSADTGAGAEQYF. The DNA of the CDR3 is TGCAGCGCTGATACAGGGGCAGGAGCCGAGCAGTACTTC.

This clone was seen only a few times. The chain recombines TRBV27 with TRBJ1-1; no definite D call. CDR3 size: 11 residues. Trimming cost V 6 bases and J 8 bases, with 10 bases left between them. In germline, CDR1 is MNHEY, CDR2 SMNVEV (reference sequence). The CDR3 region is CASSSRSEAFF. DNA for the CDR3: TGTGCCAGCAGCTCAAGATCGGAAGCTTTCTTT.

The V gene is TRBV28, the J gene TRBJ2-5; D gene ambiguous. Germline V lookup: CDR1 MDHEN, CDR2 SYDVKM. The ends were cut back, 4 bases at V and 5 bases at J, with 20 bases in the middle. CDR3 length: 16 amino acids. The CDR3 nucleotides are TGTGCCAGCAGTTCACCCGACATACCCGAGCCGGAGACCCAGTACTTC. Amino acids: CASSSPDIPEPETQYF.

This clone was detected only once. The V call is TRBV5-6, the J call TRBJ1-2, with D unresolved. V dropped 2 bases and J dropped 3 bases, with 5 bases sitting between them. The length of the CDR3 is 12 residues. Germline values: CDR1 SGHDT, CDR2 YYEEEE. The CDR3 DNA follows: TGTGCCAGCAGCTTCGGTGACTATGGCTACACCTTC. Its protein product is CASSFGDYGYTF.

The chain employs TRBV29-1 and TRBJ2-5; D may be TRBD2 (7 bases). This CDR3 is 14 amino acids long. Germline V gene data show CDR1 as SQVTM and CDR2 as ANQGSEA. V shed 6 bases and J shed 4 bases, with 18 bases lying between them. The DNA for the CDR3 is TGCAGCGTCCATGTAGGGGGAGGGGGAGAGACCCAGTACTTC. This encodes CSVHVGGGGETQYF.

The chain recombines TRBV5-6 with TRBJ2-3; 9 nucleotides agree with TRBD1. This CDR3 contains 15 residues. CDR1 is SGHDT, CDR2 YYEEEE, per germline. J lost 5 bases, V lost 5 bases, and 9 bases had no gene match. The CDR3 coding sequence is TGTGCCAGCAGTTACGGGACAGGGCCTCAAGATACGCAGTATTTT. This codes for CASSYGTGPQDTQYF.

The sample holds a few counts of this clone. Different DNA sequences within this sample yield the same CDR3. The rearrangement links TRBV29-1 to TRBJ2-7; 7 bases line up with TRBD1. The V gene end was trimmed by 1 base and the J gene end by 3 bases; junction bases not matched to a gene: 0. The CDR3 contains 12 residues. Per the germline V gene, CDR1 is SQVTM and CDR2 is ANQGSEA. The DNA for the CDR3 is TGCAGCGTTGAAGGACAGGGCTACGAGCAGTACTTC. Translating it yields CSVEGQGYEQYF.

Details on this clone: The same CDR3 arises from other DNA sequences in this sample as well. This chain connects TRBV5-1 to TRBJ1-5, with a weak D call TRBD1 (5 bases). Trimming stripped 0 bases from V and 7 bases from J, with 8 bases between. The germline V gene has CDR1 SGHRS and CDR2 YFSETQ. The CDR3 contains 13 residues. CDR3 DNA: TGCGCCAGCAGCTTGGCCCCAGGGCAGCCCCAGCATTTT. This encodes CASSLAPGQPQHF.

The chain employs TRBV5-6 and TRBJ2-5, with no clear D. V was cut by 2 bases and J by 5 bases, with 4 bases left in between. CDR1 SGHDT and CDR2 YYEEEE come from the germline V gene. The CDR3 has 11 amino acids. The CDR3 DNA reads as TGTGCCAGCAGCTTTTCCGAGACCCAGTACTTC. It yields the protein CASSFSETQYF.